The rows below give T cell receptor beta chains drawn from one sample of a study of blood T cell repertoires in COVID-19. Clones were sequenced by immunoSEQ multiplex PCR, and TCRdb holds only the in-frame ones, with some missing. This sample has tens of thousands of clones, with around nine tenths found just once. The sample taken for sequencing was peripheral blood. All receptors come from a man aged 50-59 years with acute or convalescent COVID-19. The CDR3 runs from the conserved cysteine through the conserved F or W. Each record gives: CDR3 DNA, CDR3 protein, J gene, clone size, D gene, V gene. D genes are given only for firm matches. The size of a clone is reported for some rows only, either as once, few or many, or as a class for expanded clones.

TGTGCCAGCAGGGATAGGGGGCGCTGGGGTAGCAATCAGCCCCAGCATTTT	CASRDRGRWGSNQPQHF	TRBJ1-5	.	TRBD1	TRBV2
TGTGCCAGCAGCCCGAGGACAGGGAACACTGAAGCTTTCTTT	CASSPRTGNTEAFF	TRBJ1-1	.	TRBD1	TRBV5-6
TGTGCCAGCAGTTTAGGGGGGGGTACGGACTATGGCTACACCTTC	CASSLGGGTDYGYTF	TRBJ1-2	.	.	TRBV28
TGTGCCAGCAGCGACACAGGGGGCAGGGATGAAAAACTGTTTTTT	CASSDTGGRDEKLFF	TRBJ1-4	.	TRBD1	TRBV2
TGTGCCAGCAGCCCGAAGGGGGCGATGGATGAGCAGTTCTTC	CASSPKGAMDEQFF	TRBJ2-1	.	TRBD1	TRBV7-9
TGTGCCAGTTCCGGGGAGTACGGCTACGAGCAGTACTTC	CASSGEYGYEQYF	TRBJ2-7	once	.	TRBV19
TGTGCCAGCAGTGGGACTAGCTACGAGCAGTACTTC	CASSGTSYEQYF	TRBJ2-7	.	TRBD2	TRBV28
TGTGCCAGCAGCCAAAATGCCGGGGTGATCGGAACCGGGGAGCTGTTTTTT	CASSQNAGVIGTGELFF	TRBJ2-2	.	.	TRBV14
TGTGCCAGTAGTATATTTAGGACAGGGGGCCGAACCGGGGAGCTGTTTTTT	CASSIFRTGGRTGELFF	TRBJ2-2	.	TRBD1	TRBV19
TGTGCCAGCAGCCAACAAGCCGGGGAGCTGTTTTTT	CASSQQAGELFF	TRBJ2-2	.	.	TRBV7-9
TGCGCCAGCACCGACGGGACCAAAAACATTCAGTACTTC	CASTDGTKNIQYF	TRBJ2-4	.	.	TRBV5-1
TGTGCCAGCAATCCGCGGGATCGTTATGGCTACACCTTC	CASNPRDRYGYTF	TRBJ1-2	.	.	TRBV28
TGTGCCAGCAGTACAGGGGGGAATTCACCCCTCCACTTT	CASSTGGNSPLHF	TRBJ1-6	.	TRBD1	TRBV27
TGTGCCAGCAGTGTTGGGGGGGGTACGCAGTATTTT	CASSVGGGTQYF	TRBJ2-3	.	TRBD2	TRBV25-1